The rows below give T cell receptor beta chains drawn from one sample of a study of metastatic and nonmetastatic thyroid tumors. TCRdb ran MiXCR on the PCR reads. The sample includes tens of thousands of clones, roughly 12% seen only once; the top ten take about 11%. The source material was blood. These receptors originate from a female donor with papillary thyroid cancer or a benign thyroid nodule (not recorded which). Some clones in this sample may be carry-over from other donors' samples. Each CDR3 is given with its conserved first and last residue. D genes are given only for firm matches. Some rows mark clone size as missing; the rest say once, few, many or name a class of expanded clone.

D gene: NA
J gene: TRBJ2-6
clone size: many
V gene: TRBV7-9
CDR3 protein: CASSLTGIGANVLTF
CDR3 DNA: TGTGCCAGCAGCCTCACAGGGATCGGGGCCAACGTCCTGACTTTC

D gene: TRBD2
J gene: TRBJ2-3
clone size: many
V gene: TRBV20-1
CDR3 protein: CSARRTSGRARGDTQYF
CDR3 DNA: TGCAGTGCTAGAAGGACTAGCGGGAGGGCGAGGGGAGATACGCAGTATTTT

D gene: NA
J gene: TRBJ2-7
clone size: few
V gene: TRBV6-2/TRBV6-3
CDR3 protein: CASSQDAGSSEQYF
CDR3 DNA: TGTGCCAGCAGCCAAGATGCAGGGTCTAGTGAGCAGTACTTC

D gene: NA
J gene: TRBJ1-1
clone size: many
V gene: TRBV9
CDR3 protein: CASSFGQNTEAFF
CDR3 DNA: TGTGCCAGCAGCTTCGGACAGAACACTGAAGCTTTCTTT

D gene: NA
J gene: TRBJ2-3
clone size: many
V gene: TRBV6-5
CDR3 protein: CASSYRRPAGADTQYF
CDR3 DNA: TGTGCCAGCAGTTACCGAAGGCCAGCCGGCGCAGATACGCAGTATTTT

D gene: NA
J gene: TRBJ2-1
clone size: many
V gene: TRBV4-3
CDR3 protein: CASSPESGPPYNEQFF
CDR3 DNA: TGCGCCAGCAGCCCCGAGTCGGGTCCCCCCTACAATGAGCAGTTCTTC

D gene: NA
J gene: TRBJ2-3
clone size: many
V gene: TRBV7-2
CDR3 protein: CASSSRTQADTQYF
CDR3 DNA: TGTGCCAGCAGCTCGCGAACGCAGGCAGATACGCAGTATTTT

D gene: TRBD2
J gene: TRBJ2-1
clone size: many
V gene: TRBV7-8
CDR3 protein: CASSSGTSGINEQFF
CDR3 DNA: TGTGCCAGCAGCTCCGGGACTAGCGGGATCAATGAGCAGTTCTTC

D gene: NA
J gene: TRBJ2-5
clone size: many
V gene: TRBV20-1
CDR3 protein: CSASRTIRGETQYF
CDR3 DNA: TGCAGTGCTTCTCGGACTATTAGGGGGGAGACCCAGTACTTC

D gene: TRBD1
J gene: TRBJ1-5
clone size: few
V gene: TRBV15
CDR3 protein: CATSARDRGYNQPQHF
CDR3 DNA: TGTGCCACCAGCGCAAGGGACAGGGGGTACAATCAGCCCCAGCATTTT

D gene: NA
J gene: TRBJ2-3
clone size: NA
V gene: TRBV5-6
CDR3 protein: CASGLYGGQLTDTQYF
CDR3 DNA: TGTGCCAGCGGCTTGTACGGGGGACAGCTCACAGATACGCAGTATTTT

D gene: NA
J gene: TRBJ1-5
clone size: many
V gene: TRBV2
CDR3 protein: CASSVEGLNQPQHF
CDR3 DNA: TGTGCCAGCAGTGTGGAGGGACTCAATCAGCCCCAGCATTTT

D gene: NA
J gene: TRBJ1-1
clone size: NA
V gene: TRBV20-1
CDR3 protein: CSARGDDRPTEAFF
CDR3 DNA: TGCAGTGCTAGGGGGGATGACAGGCCGACTGAAGCTTTCTTT

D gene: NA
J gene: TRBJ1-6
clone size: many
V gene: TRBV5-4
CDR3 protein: CASSSSVGNSPLHF
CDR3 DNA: TGTGCCAGCAGCTCGAGTGTGGGTAATTCACCCCTCCACTTT

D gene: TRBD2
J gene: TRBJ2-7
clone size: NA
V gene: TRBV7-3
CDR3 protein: CASSLTSGSGRGEQYF
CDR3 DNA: TGTGCCAGCAGCTTAACGTCAGGTAGCGGGAGGGGCGAGCAGTACTTC

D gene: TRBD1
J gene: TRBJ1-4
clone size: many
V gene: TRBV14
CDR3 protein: CASSPPATGWNEKLFF
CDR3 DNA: TGTGCCAGCAGCCCCCCCGCGACAGGGTGGAATGAAAAACTGTTTTTT

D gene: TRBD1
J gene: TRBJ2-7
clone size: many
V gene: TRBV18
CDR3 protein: CASSPGTGATYEQYF
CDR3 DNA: TGTGCCAGCTCACCTGGGACAGGGGCGACTTACGAGCAGTACTTC

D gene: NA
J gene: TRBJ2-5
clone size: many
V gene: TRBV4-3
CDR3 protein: CASSQEGSPWETQYF
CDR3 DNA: TGCGCCAGCAGCCAAGAGGGCAGTCCTTGGGAGACCCAGTACTTC

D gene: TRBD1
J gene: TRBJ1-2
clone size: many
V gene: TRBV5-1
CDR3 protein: CASSLQGAVGYTF
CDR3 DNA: TGCGCCAGCAGCTTGCAGGGGGCAGTTGGCTACACCTTC

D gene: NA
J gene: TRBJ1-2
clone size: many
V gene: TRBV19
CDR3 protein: CASSPGGRRTNYGYTF
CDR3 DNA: TGTGCCAGTAGCCCCGGAGGCCGAAGGACTAACTATGGCTACACCTTC

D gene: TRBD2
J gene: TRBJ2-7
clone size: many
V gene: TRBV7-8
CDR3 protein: CASSSGTSGKLYEQYF
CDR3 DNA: TGTGCCAGCAGTTCAGGGACTAGCGGAAAACTCTACGAGCAGTACTTC

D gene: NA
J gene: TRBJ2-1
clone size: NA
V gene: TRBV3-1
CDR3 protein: CASIQEVLAGGGNEQFF
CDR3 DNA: TGTGCCAGCATCCAAGAAGTCCTAGCTGGAGGCGGGAATGAGCAGTTCTTC

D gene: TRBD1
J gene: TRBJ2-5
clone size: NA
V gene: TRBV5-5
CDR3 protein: CASSRSVTGPQETQYF
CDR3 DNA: TGTGCCAGCAGCCGCTCCGTGACAGGGCCCCAAGAGACCCAGTACTTC

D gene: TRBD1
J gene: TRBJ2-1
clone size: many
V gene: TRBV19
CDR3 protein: CASSTGTGDNEQFF
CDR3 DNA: TGTGCCAGTAGTACCGGGACAGGGGACAATGAGCAGTTCTTC

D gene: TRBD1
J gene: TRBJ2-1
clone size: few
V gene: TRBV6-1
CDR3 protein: CASSEQLKTGVAGNEQFF
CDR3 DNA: TGTGCCAGCAGTGAACAGCTAAAGACAGGGGTCGCGGGTAATGAGCAGTTCTTC

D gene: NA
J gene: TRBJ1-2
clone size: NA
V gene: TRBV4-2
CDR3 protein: CASSQDWGAGYGYTF
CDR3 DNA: TGTGCCAGCAGCCAAGATTGGGGGGCAGGCTATGGCTACACCTTC

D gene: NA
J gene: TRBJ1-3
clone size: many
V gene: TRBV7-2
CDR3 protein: CASSPQGRENTIYF
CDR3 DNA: TGTGCCAGCAGCCCGCAGGGTAGGGAAAACACCATATATTTT

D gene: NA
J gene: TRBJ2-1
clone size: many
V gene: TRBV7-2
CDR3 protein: CASSLAGDLGNEQFF
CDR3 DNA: TGTGCCAGCAGCTTAGCGGGAGACCTCGGCAATGAGCAGTTCTTC

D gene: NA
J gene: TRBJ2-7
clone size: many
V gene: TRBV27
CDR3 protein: CASSFPGAEQYF
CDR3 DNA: TGTGCCAGCAGCTTCCCGGGCGCCGAGCAGTACTTC

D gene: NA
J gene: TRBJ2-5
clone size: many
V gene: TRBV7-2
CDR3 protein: CASSLGGTQETQYF
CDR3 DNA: TGTGCCAGCAGCTTAGGTGGGACGCAAGAGACCCAGTACTTC

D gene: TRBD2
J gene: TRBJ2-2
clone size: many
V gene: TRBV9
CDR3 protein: CASSVGRGVSGITGELFF
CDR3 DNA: TGTGCCAGCAGCGTAGGGCGAGGGGTTAGCGGGATTACCGGGGAGCTGTTTTTT

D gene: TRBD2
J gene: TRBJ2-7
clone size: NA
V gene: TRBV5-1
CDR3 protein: CASSWAVAGDQCF
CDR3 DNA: TGCGCCAGCAGCTGGGCAGTGGCGGGGGATCAGTGCTTC

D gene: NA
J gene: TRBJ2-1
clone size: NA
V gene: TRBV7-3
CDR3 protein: CASSFDCRQAQFF
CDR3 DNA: TGTGCCAGCAGCTTTGACTGCCGTCAGGCTCAGTTCTTC

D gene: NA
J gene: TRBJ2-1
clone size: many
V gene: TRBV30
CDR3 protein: CAWGVSVTYNEQFF
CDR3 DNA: TGTGCCTGGGGTGTGAGTGTTACCTACAATGAGCAGTTCTTC

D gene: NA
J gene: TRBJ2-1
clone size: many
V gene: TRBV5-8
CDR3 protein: CAVNNEQFF
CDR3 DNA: TGTGCCGTTAACAATGAGCAGTTCTTC

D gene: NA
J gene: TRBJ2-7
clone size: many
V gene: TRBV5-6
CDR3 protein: CASQLIGYEQYF
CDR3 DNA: TGTGCCAGTCAGCTTATCGGGTACGAGCAGTACTTC